Each of the 10 T cell receptor beta chains below was sequenced from the same sample in a study of cytomegalovirus exposure and HLA in healthy donors. Primers included in the PCR were 60 Vbeta and 13 Jbeta primers. Measured with immunoSEQ multiplex PCR; TCRdb has only the in-frame clones, and not every one. The sample records about 120,000 clones, less than 65% being singletons. Sequenced input: PBMCs. The receptors come from a man in his forties in good health and CMV-seropositive.

This sequence joins TRBV9 and TRBJ1-1, with 7 positions matching TRBD1. The J segment lost 3 bases and the V segment lost 4 bases, leaving 6 bases of the junction unmatched. CDR1 and CDR2 (germline): SGDLS, YYNGEE. The CDR3 length is 14 residues. DNA of the CDR3: TGTGCCAGCAGCTCGGGACAGACGTACACTGAAGCTTTCTTT. It encodes CASSSGQTYTEAFF.

The chain joins TRBV5-1 to TRBJ2-6, with D possibly TRBD1 on 5 matching bases. V lost 4 bases, J lost 0 bases, and 5 bases lay in between. The germline gives CDR1 SGHRS, CDR2 YFSETQ. CDR3 length: 14 amino acids. The CDR3 protein is CASSDSSGANVLTF. The CDR3, as DNA: TGCGCCAGCAGCGACAGCTCTGGGGCCAACGTCCTGACTTTC.

The V gene is TRBV2, the J gene TRBJ1-2, with a tentative D call TRBD1 (5 bases). The CDR3 has 14 amino acids. Deletions cut 4 bases from V and 0 bases from J, with 9 bases between. Germline loops: CDR1 SNHLY, CDR2 FYNNEI. In DNA, the CDR3 is TGTGCCAGCAGTGCACAGGAGTCTAACTATGGCTACACCTTC. Translation gives CASSAQESNYGYTF.

This clone was seen a single time. This chain links TRBV11-3 with TRBJ2-1, with D possibly matching TRBD2 (6 bases). CDR3 length equals 12 residues. The V end lost 5 bases, the J end lost 12 bases, and 14 bases lay between the germline ends. In germline, CDR1 is SGHNT, CDR2 YENEEA. The CDR3 region is CASSPRRGGQFF. Written as DNA, the CDR3 is TGTGCCAGCAGCCCGCGGCGGGGCGGGCAGTTCTTC.

V and J are TRBV7-7 and TRBJ2-1, with 10 bases fitting TRBD2. CDR1 and CDR2 (germline): SSHAT, FNYEAQ (reference sequence). Losses at the gene ends were 1 base for V and 7 bases for J; bases not matched to a gene: 4. This CDR3 region has 15 residues. The CDR3 here is CASSLEAGGPNEQFF. CDR3 DNA sequence: TGTGCCAGCAGCTTAGAAGCGGGGGGGCCGAATGAGCAGTTCTTC.

This chain joins TRBV28 and TRBJ1-3; 10 bases agree with TRBD1. The germline V gene encodes CDR1 MDHEN and CDR2 SYDVKM. After removal of 3 bases from V and 4 bases from J, the junction contained 3 bases not matched to a gene. This CDR3 region has 15 residues. This CDR3 reads CASSLGQGTGNTIYF. The CDR3, as DNA: TGTGCCAGCAGTTTGGGACAGGGGACGGGAAACACCATATATTTT.

The chain uses TRBV6-5 and TRBJ2-7; D might be TRBD1 (6 bases). The CDR3 covers 14 residues. Germline V CDR1 and CDR2: MNHEY, SVGAGI. Trimming removed 4 bases from V and 2 bases from J, with 12 bases in between. The CDR3 DNA follows: TGTGCCAGCAGTTGGATAGGACAGACCTACGAGCAGTACTTC. This encodes CASSWIGQTYEQYF.

In its sample, this clone was seen a few times. The chain combines TRBV28 with TRBJ1-1; a possible D gene is TRBD1 (5 bases). Trimming shortened V by 4 bases and J by 3 bases, and 15 bases separated the two germline ends. The germline gives CDR1 MDHEN, CDR2 SYDVKM. The CDR3 has 15 residues. CDR3 in amino acids: CASSSSGREDTEAFF. The CDR3 DNA reads as TGTGCCAGCAGTTCATCGGGACGGGAGGACACTGAAGCTTTCTTT.

This clone was detected only a few times. The chain recombines TRBV5-5 with TRBJ2-1, with 9 nucleotides matching TRBD1. The V gene's germline CDR1 is SGHKS and CDR2 YYEKEE (reference sequence). Unmatched junction bases numbered 12, after V lost 4 bases and J lost 10 bases. The CDR3 runs to 15 residues. The CDR3: CASSPPGTGWDEQFF. In nucleotides, the CDR3 is TGTGCCAGCAGCCCTCCCGGGACAGGGTGGGACGAGCAGTTCTTC.

This chain links TRBV4-2 with TRBJ2-5, with D tentatively TRBD1 (6 bases). V was shortened by 0 bases and J by 5 bases, with 13 bases between the two germline ends. This CDR3 is 15 amino acids long. Looked up from germline, CDR1 is LGHNA and CDR2 is YNFKEQ. CDR3 sequence reads: CASSQELGTGETQYF. The CDR3 DNA reads as TGTGCCAGCAGCCAAGAGCTAGGAACAGGGGAGACCCAGTACTTC.